These 14 T cell receptor beta chains share one sample of origin, sequenced in a study of blood T cell repertoires in COVID-19. The table came from immunoSEQ multiplex PCR; TCRdb's copy has only in-frame clones and leaves some out. The data show tens of thousands of clones, around 83% seen once. Material for sequencing was peripheral blood. The receptors come from a human donor in a cohort sampled during active COVID-19.

This clone has just a few counts. The rearrangement links TRBV5-1 to TRBJ2-7; D may be TRBD1 (5 bases). V lost 0 bases to trimming and J lost 5 bases, with 15 bases between them. The CDR3 extends over 15 amino acids. Germline V gene sequence: CDR1 SGHRS, CDR2 YFSETQ. CDR3: CASSLARRARDEQYF. For the CDR3, the DNA is TGCGCCAGCAGCTTGGCTCGCAGGGCCCGAGACGAGCAGTACTTC. The full variable domain, rest sourced from reference TRBV5-1 and TRBJ2-7, is KAGVTQTPRYLIKTRGQQVTLSCSPISGHRSVSWYQQTPGQGLQFLFEYFSETQRNKGNFPGRFSGRQFSNSRSEMNVSTLELGDSALYLCASSLARRARDEQYFGPGTRLTVT.

The chain recombines TRBV24-1 with TRBJ1-1; 7 bases match TRBD1. This CDR3 region has 15 residues. V shed 1 base, J shed 4 bases, and the junction held 5 bases outside the gene matches. Germline V gene lookup returns CDR1 KGHDR and CDR2 SFDVKD. The CDR3 DNA follows: TGTGCCACCAGTGATTTTGAGGGGGCTGGCACTGAAGCTTTCTTT. It encodes CATSDFEGAGTEAFF.

The gene calls are TRBV19 and TRBJ1-4; D unclear. The CDR3 is made up of 15 amino acids. CDR1 and CDR2 (germline): LNHDA, SQIVND (reference sequence). V dropped 5 bases and J dropped 7 bases, with 17 bases sitting between them. This chain's CDR3 is CASSPVANRGEKLFF. For the CDR3, the DNA is TGTGCCAGTAGTCCGGTCGCGAACCGAGGTGAAAAACTGTTTTTT.

V is TRBV18 and J is TRBJ2-3; D remains unclear. Trimming pared 2 bases from V and 1 base from J, leaving 7 bases between. Germline CDR1 KGHSH, CDR2 LQKENI. The CDR3 runs to 14 residues. The CDR3 DNA sequence: TGTGCCAGCTCACCAAGTACAGGCACAGATACGCAGTATTTT. As protein: CASSPSTGTDTQYF.

The chain combines TRBV5-4 with TRBJ2-1; 9 bases line up with TRBD2. There are 14 residues in the CDR3. Trimming cost V 0 bases and J 8 bases; bases outside gene matches: 3. Germline values: CDR1 SGHNT, CDR2 YYREEE (reference sequence). The CDR3 loop reads CASSLEVAGDEQFF. CDR3 nucleotide sequence: TGTGCCAGCAGCTTGGAGGTAGCGGGAGATGAGCAGTTCTTC.

The chain recombines TRBV4-1 with TRBJ2-5; D gene ambiguous. The V gene's germline CDR1 is MGHRA and CDR2 YSYEKL. Trimming shortened V by 2 bases and J by 5 bases, and 12 bases separated the two germline ends. The CDR3 covers 14 residues. The CDR3 spells CASSQMGPRETQYF. The DNA for the CDR3 is TGCGCCAGCAGCCAAATGGGTCCTAGGGAGACCCAGTACTTC.

V usage is TRBV27 and J usage is TRBJ1-5; 7 bases are a match to TRBD1. Germline trimming cut 5 bases from V and 7 bases from J; bases unmatched to any gene: 5. Germline V CDR1 and CDR2: MNHEY, SMNVEV (reference sequence). This CDR3 has 13 residues. CDR3 coding DNA: TGTGCCAGCAGTACGACAGGGAGGCAGCCCCAGCATTTT. Translating it yields CASSTTGRQPQHF.

The gene calls are TRBV5-1 and TRBJ2-1; D unresolved. Trimming stripped 1 base from V and 0 bases from J, with 8 bases between. CDR1 is SGHRS and CDR2 is YFSETQ in the germline V gene. This CDR3 is 15 amino acids long. The CDR3 nucleotides read TGCGCCAGCAGCTTGAACCAGAACTCCTACAATGAGCAGTTCTTC. Translating it yields CASSLNQNSYNEQFF.

The CDR3 nucleotides are TGTGCCAGCAGCTCGGGACTAGCGGGAGACCTACAGTTCTTC. Translating gives CASSSGLAGDLQFF. The chain couples TRBV7-2 to TRBJ2-1, with 14 bases identical to TRBD2. CDR3 length: 14 residues. Germline V CDR1 and CDR2: SGHTA, FQGNSA. The ends lost 4 bases at V and 13 bases at J; junction bases unmatched: 6.

This chain joins TRBV14 and TRBJ2-3, with 8 bases that match TRBD2. CDR3 length: 16 amino acids. V gave up 0 bases and J gave up 2 bases; unmatched junction bases: 4. CDR1 and CDR2 from the germline V gene are SGHDN and FVKESK. CDR3 DNA: TGTGCCAGCAGCCAAGATCTCGGGAGGGCCACAGATACGCAGTATTTT. It yields the protein CASSQDLGRATDTQYF.

The genes are TRBV4-1 and TRBJ2-7; TRBD2 matches at 12 bases. The germline V gene has CDR1 MGHRA and CDR2 YSYEKL. CDR3 length equals 14 residues. V was pared by 4 bases and J by 4 bases, with 2 bases of the junction left unmatched. CDR3 in DNA: TGCGCCAGCAGCCTGACTAGCGGGAGTTACGAGCAGTACTTC. Its protein product is CASSLTSGSYEQYF.

V gene TRBV13 combines with J gene TRBJ1-4, with 8 bases lining up with TRBD1. The CDR3 loop spans 12 amino acids. Trimming removed 5 bases from V and 8 bases from J; junction bases left unmatched: 1. Per germline, CDR1 PRHDT and CDR2 FYEKMQ (reference sequence). The DNA for the CDR3 is TGTGCCAGCAGCACAGGGGGGGAAAAACTGTTTTTT. Translated, it gives CASSTGGEKLFF.

The CDR3 reads CAITTDSGETQYF. CDR3 bases: TGTGCCATCACCACGGACTCAGGAGAGACCCAGTACTTC. The chain is built from TRBV10-3 and TRBJ2-5; TRBD2 is a possible D gene (5 bases). Germline-derived CDR1 and CDR2 are ENHRY and SYGVKD. With 7 bases removed from V and 4 bases from J, the gap between germline ends came to 13 bases. CDR3 length: 13 amino acids.

The chain recombines TRBV30 with TRBJ2-1; tentative D call: TRBD2 (6 bases). This CDR3 has 14 residues. V was cut by 4 bases and J by 5 bases, with 15 bases left in between. Germline V gene lookup returns CDR1 GTSNPN and CDR2 SVGIG (reference sequence). The CDR3 DNA follows: TGTGCCTGGAACATCGTAGGGAGGCACAATGAGCAGTTCTTC. Translation gives CAWNIVGRHNEQFF.